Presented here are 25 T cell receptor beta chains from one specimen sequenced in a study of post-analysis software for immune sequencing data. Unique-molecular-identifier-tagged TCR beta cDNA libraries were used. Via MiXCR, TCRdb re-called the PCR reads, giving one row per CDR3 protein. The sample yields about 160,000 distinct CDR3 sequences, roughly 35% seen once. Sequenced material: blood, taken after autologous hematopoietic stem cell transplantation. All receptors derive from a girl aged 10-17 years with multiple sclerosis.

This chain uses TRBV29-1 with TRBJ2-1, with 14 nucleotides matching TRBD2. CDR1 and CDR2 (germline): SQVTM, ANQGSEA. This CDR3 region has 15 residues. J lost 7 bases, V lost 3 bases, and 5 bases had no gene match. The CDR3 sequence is CSVEGTSGSLNEQFF. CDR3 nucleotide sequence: TGCAGCGTTGAGGGGACTAGCGGGAGTTTAAATGAGCAGTTCTTC.

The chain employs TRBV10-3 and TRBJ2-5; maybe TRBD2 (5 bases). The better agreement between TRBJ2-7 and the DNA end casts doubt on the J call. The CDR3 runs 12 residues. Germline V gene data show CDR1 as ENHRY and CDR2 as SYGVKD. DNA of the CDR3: TGTGCCATCAGTGATGAGGGAATCGAGCAGTACTTC. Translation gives CAISDEGIEQYF.

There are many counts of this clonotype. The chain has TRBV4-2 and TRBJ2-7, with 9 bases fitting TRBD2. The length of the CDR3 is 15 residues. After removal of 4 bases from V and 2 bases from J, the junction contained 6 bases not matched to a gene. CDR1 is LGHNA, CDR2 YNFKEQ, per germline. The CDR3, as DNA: TGTGCCAGCAGCCCCCATAGCGGGAGACCCTACGAGCAGTACTTC. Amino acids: CASSPHSGRPYEQYF.

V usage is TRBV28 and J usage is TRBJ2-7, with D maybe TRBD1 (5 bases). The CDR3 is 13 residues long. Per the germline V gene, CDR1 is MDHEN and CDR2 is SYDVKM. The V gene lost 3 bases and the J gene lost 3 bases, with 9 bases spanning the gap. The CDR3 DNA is TGTGCCAGCAGTTTGTACAGGAACTACGAGCAGTACTTC. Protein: CASSLYRNYEQYF.

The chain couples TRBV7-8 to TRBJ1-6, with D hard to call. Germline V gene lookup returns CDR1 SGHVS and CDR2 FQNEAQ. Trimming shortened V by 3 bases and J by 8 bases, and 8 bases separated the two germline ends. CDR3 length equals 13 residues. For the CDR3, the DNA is TGTGCCAGCAGCTTTTATGGGGATTCACCCCTCCACTTT. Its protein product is CASSFYGDSPLHF.

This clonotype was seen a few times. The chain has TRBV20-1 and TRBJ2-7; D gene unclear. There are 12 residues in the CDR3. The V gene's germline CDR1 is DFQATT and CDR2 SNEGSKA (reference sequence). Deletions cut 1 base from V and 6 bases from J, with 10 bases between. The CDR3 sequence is CSARVRSGEQYF. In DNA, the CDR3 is TGCAGTGCTAGAGTCCGTTCTGGCGAGCAGTACTTC.

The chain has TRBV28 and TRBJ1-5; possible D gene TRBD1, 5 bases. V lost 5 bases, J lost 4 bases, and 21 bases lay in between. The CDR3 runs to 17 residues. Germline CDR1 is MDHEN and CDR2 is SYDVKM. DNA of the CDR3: TGTGCCAGCAGTGCCTCCCCCAGGGTACGTTCTAATCAGCCCCAGCATTTT. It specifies CASSASPRVRSNQPQHF.

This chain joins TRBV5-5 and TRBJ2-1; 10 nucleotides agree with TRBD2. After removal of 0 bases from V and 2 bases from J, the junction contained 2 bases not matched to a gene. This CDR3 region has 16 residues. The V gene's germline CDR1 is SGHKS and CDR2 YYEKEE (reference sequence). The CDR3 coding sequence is TGTGCCAGCAGCTTGGGAACTAGCGGGACCTACAATGAGCAGTTCTTC. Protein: CASSLGTSGTYNEQFF.

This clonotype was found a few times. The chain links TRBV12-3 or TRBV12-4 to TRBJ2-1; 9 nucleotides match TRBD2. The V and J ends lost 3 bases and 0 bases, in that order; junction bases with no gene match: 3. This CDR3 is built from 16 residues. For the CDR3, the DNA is TGTGCCAGCAGTTTGACTAGCGGCCTCTCCTACAATGAGCAGTTCTTC. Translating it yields CASSLTSGLSYNEQFF.

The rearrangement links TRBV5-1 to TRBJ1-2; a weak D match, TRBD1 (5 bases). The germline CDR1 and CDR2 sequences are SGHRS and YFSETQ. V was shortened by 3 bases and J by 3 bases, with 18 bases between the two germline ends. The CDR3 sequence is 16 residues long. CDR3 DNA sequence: TGCGCCAGCAGCTCGGGGGGGGTGTCACTCGACTATGGCTACACCTTC. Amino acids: CASSSGGVSLDYGYTF.

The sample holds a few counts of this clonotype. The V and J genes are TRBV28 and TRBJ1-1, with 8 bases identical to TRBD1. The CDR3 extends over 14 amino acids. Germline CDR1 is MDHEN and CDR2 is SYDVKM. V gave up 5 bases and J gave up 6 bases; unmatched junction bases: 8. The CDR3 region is CASSHQGAQPEAFF. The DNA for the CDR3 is TGTGCCAGCAGTCACCAGGGGGCGCAACCTGAAGCTTTCTTT.

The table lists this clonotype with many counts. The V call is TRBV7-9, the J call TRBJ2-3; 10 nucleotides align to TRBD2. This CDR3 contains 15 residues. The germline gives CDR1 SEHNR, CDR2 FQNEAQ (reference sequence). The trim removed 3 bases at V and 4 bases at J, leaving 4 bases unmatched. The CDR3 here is CASSLASGSADTQYF. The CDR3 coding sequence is TGTGCCAGCAGCTTGGCTAGCGGGAGCGCAGATACGCAGTATTTT.

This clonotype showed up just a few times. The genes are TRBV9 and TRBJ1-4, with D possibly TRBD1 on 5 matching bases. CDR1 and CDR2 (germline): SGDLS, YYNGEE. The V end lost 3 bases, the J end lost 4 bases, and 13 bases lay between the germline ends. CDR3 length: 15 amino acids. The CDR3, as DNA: TGTGCCAGCAGCGGAGGGGTAGCTAGTAATGAAAAACTGTTTTTT. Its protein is CASSGGVASNEKLFF.

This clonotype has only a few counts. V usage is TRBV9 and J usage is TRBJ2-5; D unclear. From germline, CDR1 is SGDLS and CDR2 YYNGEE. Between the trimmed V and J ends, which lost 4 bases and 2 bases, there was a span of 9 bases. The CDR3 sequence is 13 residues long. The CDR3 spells CASSPDPQETQYF. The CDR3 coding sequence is TGTGCCAGCAGCCCCGACCCACAAGAGACCCAGTACTTC.

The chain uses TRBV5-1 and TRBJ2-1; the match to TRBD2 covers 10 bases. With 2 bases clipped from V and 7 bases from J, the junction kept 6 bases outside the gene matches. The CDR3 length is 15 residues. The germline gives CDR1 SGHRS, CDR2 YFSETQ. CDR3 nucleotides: TGCGCCAGCAGCTTCAGCGGGAGGGCGGGGAATGAGCAGTTCTTC. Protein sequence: CASSFSGRAGNEQFF. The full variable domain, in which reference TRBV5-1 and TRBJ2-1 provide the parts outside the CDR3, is KAGVTQTPRYLIKTRGQQVTLSCSPISGHRSVSWYQQTPGQGLQFLFEYFSETQRNKGNFPGRFSGRQFSNSRSEMNVSTLELGDSALYLCASSFSGRAGNEQFFGPGTRLTVL.

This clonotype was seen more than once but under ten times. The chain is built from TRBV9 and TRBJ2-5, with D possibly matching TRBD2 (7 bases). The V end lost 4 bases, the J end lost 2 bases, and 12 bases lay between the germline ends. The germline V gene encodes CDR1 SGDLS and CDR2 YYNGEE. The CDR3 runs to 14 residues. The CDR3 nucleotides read TGTGCCAGCAGCCGGGGGGCCCTACAAGAGACCCAGTACTTC. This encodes CASSRGALQETQYF. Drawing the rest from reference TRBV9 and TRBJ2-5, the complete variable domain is DSGVTQTPKHLITATGQRVTLRCSPRSGDLSVYWYQQSLDQGLQFLIQYYNGEERAKGNILERFSAQQFPDLHSELNLSSLELGDSALYFCASSRGALQETQYFGPGTRLLVL.

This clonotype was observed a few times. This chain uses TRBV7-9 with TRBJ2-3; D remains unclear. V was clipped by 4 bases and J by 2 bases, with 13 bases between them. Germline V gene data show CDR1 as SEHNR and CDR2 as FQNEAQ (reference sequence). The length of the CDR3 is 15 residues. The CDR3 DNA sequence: TGTGCCAGCAGCTCCCCTCGACTTACCACAGATACGCAGTATTTT. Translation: CASSSPRLTTDTQYF.

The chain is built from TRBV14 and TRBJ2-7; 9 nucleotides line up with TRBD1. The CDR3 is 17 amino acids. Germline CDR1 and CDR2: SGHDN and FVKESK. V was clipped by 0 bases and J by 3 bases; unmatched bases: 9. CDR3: CASSQEVLGTGNYEQYF. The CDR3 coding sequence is TGTGCCAGCAGCCAAGAAGTTCTCGGGACAGGGAACTACGAGCAGTACTTC.

The CDR3 reads CASSYSGTGWNEQYF. The CDR3 DNA follows: TGTGCCAGCAGTTACTCGGGGACAGGGTGGAACGAGCAGTACTTC. This chain uses TRBV6-2 or TRBV6-3 with TRBJ2-7, with 9 bases matching TRBD1. Germline CDR1 and CDR2: MNHEY and SVGEGT. This CDR3 is built from 15 residues. The V segment lost 0 bases and the J segment 5 bases; nucleotides outside the gene matches: 5.

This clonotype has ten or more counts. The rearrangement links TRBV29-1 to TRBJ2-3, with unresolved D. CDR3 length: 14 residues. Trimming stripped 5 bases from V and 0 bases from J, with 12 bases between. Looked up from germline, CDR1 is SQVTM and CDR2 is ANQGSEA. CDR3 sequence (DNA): TGCAGCGTTTTGACCCTCCCCAGCACAGATACGCAGTATTTT. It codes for CSVLTLPSTDTQYF.

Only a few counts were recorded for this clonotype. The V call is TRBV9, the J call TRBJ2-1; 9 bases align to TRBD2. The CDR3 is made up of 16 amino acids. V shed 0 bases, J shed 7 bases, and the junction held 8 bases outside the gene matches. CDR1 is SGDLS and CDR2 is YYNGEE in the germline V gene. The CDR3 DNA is TGTGCCAGCAGCGTAGTTGTTAGCGGGAGACAGAATGAGCAGTTCTTC. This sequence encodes CASSVVVSGRQNEQFF.

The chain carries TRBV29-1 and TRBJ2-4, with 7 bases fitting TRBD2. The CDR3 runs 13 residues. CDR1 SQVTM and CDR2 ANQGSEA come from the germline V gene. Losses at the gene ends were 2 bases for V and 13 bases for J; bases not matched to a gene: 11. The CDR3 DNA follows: TGCAGCGTTGAACTAGCGGCCTACAATGAGCAGTACTTC. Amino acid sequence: CSVELAAYNEQYF.

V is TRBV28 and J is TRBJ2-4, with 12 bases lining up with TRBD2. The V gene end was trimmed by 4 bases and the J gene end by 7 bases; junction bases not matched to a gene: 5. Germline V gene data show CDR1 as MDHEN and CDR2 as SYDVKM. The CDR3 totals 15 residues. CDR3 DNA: TGTGCCAGCAGTTCACAACTAGCGGGAGGTAACATTCAGTACTTC. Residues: CASSSQLAGGNIQYF.

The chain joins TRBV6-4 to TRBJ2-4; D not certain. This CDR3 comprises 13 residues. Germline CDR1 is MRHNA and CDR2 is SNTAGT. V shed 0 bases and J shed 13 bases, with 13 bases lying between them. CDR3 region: CASSDSDRAEQYF. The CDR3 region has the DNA TGTGCCAGCAGTGACTCGGATCGTGCGGAGCAGTACTTC.

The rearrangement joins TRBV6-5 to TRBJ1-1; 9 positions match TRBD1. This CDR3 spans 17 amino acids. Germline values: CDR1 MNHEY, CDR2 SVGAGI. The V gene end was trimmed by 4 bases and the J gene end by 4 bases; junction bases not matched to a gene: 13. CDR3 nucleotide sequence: TGTGCCAGCAGTTTCACGGGACAGGGAGTCTCGGGCACTGAAGCTTTCTTT. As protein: CASSFTGQGVSGTEAFF.